The 14 T cell receptor beta chains listed next were all sequenced from one sample in a study of vaccination effects on CD4 cells after COVID-19. Their antigens remain unidentified. Viral peptide pools were used in the ViraFEST assay to expand antigen-specific CD4+ T cells, and sequencing came afterward. Culture lasted under 13 days before CD4+ T cell isolation. The participants, recipients of two vaccine doses, got either BNT162b2 or mRNA-1273. TCRdb's copy holds only in-frame clones and misses some; the assay was immunoSEQ multiplex PCR. The sample includes tens of thousands of clones, around 77% of them seen just once. The specimen was CD4+ T cells from PBMCs cultured with HCoV-OC43 spike peptides, collected after COVID-19 vaccination. Indicated subset: HCoV-OC43 spike overlapping peptide pool stimulation. These receptors came from a human donor who received a COVID-19 vaccine.

The genes are TRBV14 and TRBJ2-1; D is possibly TRBD2 (6 bases). Germline loops: CDR1 SGHDN, CDR2 FVKESK. V shed 0 bases and J shed 10 bases, with 13 bases lying between them. The CDR3 loop spans 14 amino acids. CDR3 coding DNA: TGTGCCAGCAGCCAAGATCTTTGGGGAGGCGAGCAGTTCTTC. Amino acids: CASSQDLWGGEQFF.

This clone showed up just a few times. This chain joins TRBV5-1 and TRBJ1-6; D gene unclear. V lost 1 base, J lost 11 bases, and 16 bases lay in between. Germline CDR1 is SGHRS and CDR2 is YFSETQ. The CDR3 is made up of 15 amino acids. The CDR3 loop reads CASSLLGSEVPPLHF. The CDR3 bases are TGCGCCAGCAGCTTGTTGGGGAGTGAGGTTCCACCCCTCCACTTT.

V gene TRBV27 combines with J gene TRBJ1-2; possible D gene TRBD1, 6 bases. CDR1 is MNHEY and CDR2 is SMNVEV in the germline V gene (reference sequence). V dropped 3 bases and J dropped 10 bases, with 15 bases sitting between them. This CDR3 region has 13 residues. The CDR3 nucleotides are TGTGCCAGCAGTTTTCCAGGGGCCTTTGACTACACCTTC. Protein: CASSFPGAFDYTF.

The chain has TRBV7-2 and TRBJ2-3; D uncertain. This CDR3 is built from 14 residues. V gave up 2 bases and J gave up 0 bases, with 6 bases separating them. Germline CDR1 is SGHTA and CDR2 is FQGNSA. The CDR3 sequence is CASSLRASTDTQYF. The CDR3 DNA sequence: TGTGCCAGCAGCTTACGGGCTAGCACAGATACGCAGTATTTT.

The rearrangement links TRBV5-1 to TRBJ1-4; TRBD1 matches at 7 bases. The germline gives CDR1 SGHRS, CDR2 YFSETQ. V trimming: 0 bases; J trimming: 4 bases; junction bases outside the gene matches: 3. The CDR3 has 15 residues. The CDR3 sequence is CASSLVGGVNEKLFF. The CDR3 DNA reads TGCGCCAGCAGCTTGGTAGGGGGCGTTAATGAAAAACTGTTTTTT.

The rearrangement uses TRBV19 and TRBJ1-1; 7 bases are shared with TRBD1. The CDR3 covers 15 residues. In germline, CDR1 is LNHDA, CDR2 SQIVND (reference sequence). V shed 5 bases, J shed 1 base, and the junction held 7 bases outside the gene matches. In DNA, the CDR3 is TGTGCCAGTAGTCCCTGGGGACAGTCGAACACTGAAGCTTTCTTT. Protein sequence: CASSPWGQSNTEAFF. The full variable domain, in which reference TRBV19 and TRBJ1-1 provide the parts outside the CDR3, is DGGITQSPKYLFRKEGQNVTLSCEQNLNHDAMYWYRQDPGQGLRLIYYSQIVNDFQKGDIAEGYSVSREKKESFPLTVTSAQKNPTAFYLCASSPWGQSNTEAFFGQGTRLTVV.

V is TRBV30 and J is TRBJ2-5, with D maybe TRBD2 (5 bases). The CDR3 consists of 12 residues. The V gene lost 0 bases and the J gene lost 4 bases, with 6 bases spanning the gap. In germline, CDR1 is GTSNPN, CDR2 SVGIG (reference sequence). In DNA, the CDR3 is TGTGCCTGGAGTGTCGAGGGAGAGACCCAGTACTTC. Encoded protein: CAWSVEGETQYF.

The chain employs TRBV19 and TRBJ1-1; no definite D call. This CDR3 has 16 amino acids. Germline CDR1 is LNHDA and CDR2 is SQIVND (reference sequence). The V and J ends lost 7 bases and 0 bases respectively, with 18 bases between them. The CDR3 sequence is CASTHLSTNMNTEAFF. In DNA, the CDR3 is TGTGCCAGTACCCACCTTTCGACCAATATGAACACTGAAGCTTTCTTT.

V usage is TRBV2 and J usage is TRBJ2-7, with 7 bases matching TRBD1. V gave up 5 bases and J gave up 6 bases; unmatched junction bases: 4. Per germline, CDR1 SNHLY and CDR2 FYNNEI. The CDR3 consists of 12 residues. The CDR3 DNA reads as TGTGCCAGCAGTAGGGGGCAGCTCGAGCAGTACGTC. Its protein product is CASSRGQLEQYV.

This sequence joins TRBV6-6 and TRBJ1-2; D not resolved. This CDR3 is 13 amino acids long. Between the trimmed V and J ends, which lost 6 bases and 8 bases, there was a span of 16 bases. From germline, CDR1 is MNHNY and CDR2 SVGAGI (reference sequence). The CDR3 is CASSDDTERGYTF. CDR3 nucleotides: TGTGCCAGCAGCGACGACACCGAGAGGGGCTACACCTTC.

CDR3 loop: CATSREGIGSYEQYV. CDR3 DNA: TGTGCCACCAGCAGAGAGGGGATTGGGTCCTACGAGCAGTACGTC. V and J are TRBV15 and TRBJ2-7; no clear D. V was cut by 0 bases and J by 1 base, with 10 bases left in between. Per the germline V gene, CDR1 is LNHNV and CDR2 is YYDKDF (reference sequence). The CDR3 is 15 amino acids.

This clone was counted once. V and J are TRBV21-1 and TRBJ2-3; the listed D gene, TRBD2, was not tested against the DNA. TRBV21-1 constitutes a pseudogene. This CDR3 has 14 residues. The DNA for the CDR3 is TGTGCCAGCAGCAAAGCTGAGGGCACAGATACGCAGTATTTT. It specifies CASSKAEGTDTQYF.

This sequence joins TRBV5-1 and TRBJ2-3, with 9 positions matching TRBD2. Trimming at V came to 0 bases and at J to 1 base, leaving 3 bases not matched to a gene. The CDR3 is 16 amino acids. In germline, CDR1 is SGHRS, CDR2 YFSETQ. The CDR3 DNA reads as TGCGCCAGCAGCTTGGCCCCTAGCGGGGGCACAGATACGCAGTATTTT. This gives the protein CASSLAPSGGTDTQYF.

CDR3 loop: CASSPRPSGGAEETQYF. The DNA for the CDR3 is TGTGCCAGCAGCCCGAGACCTAGCGGGGGGGCCGAGGAGACCCAGTACTTC. This chain links TRBV7-2 with TRBJ2-5, with 12 bases matching TRBD2. The V gene end was trimmed by 5 bases and the J gene end by 5 bases; junction bases not matched to a gene: 12. The CDR3 is 17 residues long. Germline V gene sequence: CDR1 SGHTA, CDR2 FQGNSA.